This T cell receptor beta chain was sequenced in a study of T cells after yellow fever vaccination. The overall study: Fractions of limited cellularity were prepared by means of SMART-Seq v4 Ultra Low Input.

Germline V CDR1 and CDR2: SNHLY, FYNNEI. This CDR3 is built from 15 residues. V trimming: 7 bases; J trimming: 2 bases; junction bases outside the gene matches: 8. TCRdb re-called the 5' RACE reads with MiXCR, one entry per CDR3 protein. The sample carries roughly 96,000 distinct CDR3 sequences, around 9.8% recorded once. The material was CD8+ T cells not binding an NS4B(214-222) dextramer, sorted from PBMCs, obtained roughly 14 days after the first yellow fever vaccination. V gene TRBV2 combines with J gene TRBJ2-1; 7 bases align to TRBD1. The sequence came from a man between 18 and 29 years old who received the YFV17D yellow fever vaccine. CDR3: CASNGGQYTYNEQFF. The CDR3 DNA is TGTGCCAGCAATGGGGGACAGTATACCTACAATGAGCAGTTCTTC.